These 8 T cell receptor beta chains came from one sample sequenced in a study of blood T cell repertoires in COVID-19. The protocol was immunoSEQ multiplex PCR, while the TCRdb copy is restricted to in-frame clones and leaves out a portion. Among over 55,000 clones listed, about 90% were seen once. Sequencing input: peripheral blood. All receptors come from a middle-aged man with active COVID-19.

The rearrangement uses TRBV4-3 and TRBJ2-3, with D uncertain. Germline V gene lookup returns CDR1 LGHNA and CDR2 YSLEER. The V gene lost 1 base and the J gene lost 2 bases, with 10 bases spanning the gap. The CDR3 length is 15 residues. The CDR3 loop is CASSQVVRSTDTQYF. The CDR3, as DNA: TGCGCCAGCAGCCAAGTCGTCAGATCCACAGATACGCAGTATTTT.

The genes are TRBV7-9 and TRBJ2-5; perhaps TRBD2 as D (5 bases). Germline V CDR1 and CDR2: SEHNR, FQNEAQ (reference sequence). CDR3 size: 15 residues. The ends were cut back, 5 bases at V and 4 bases at J, with 17 bases in the middle. The CDR3 nucleotides read TGTGCCAGCAGCCGTAGGGTCGGGATTCCAGAGACCCAGTACTTC. Protein product: CASSRRVGIPETQYF. The full variable domain, completed using reference TRBV7-9 and TRBJ2-5, is DTGVSQNPRHKITKRGQNVTFRCDPISEHNRLYWYRQTLGQGPEFLTYFQNEAQLEKSRLLSDRFSAERPKGSFSTLEIQRTEQGDSAMYLCASSRRVGIPETQYFGPGTRLLVL.

The chain joins TRBV6-2 or TRBV6-3 to TRBJ1-1, with a weak D call TRBD1 (5 bases). The CDR3 totals 16 residues. The V and J ends lost 0 bases and 5 bases respectively, with 16 bases between them. Germline V CDR1 and CDR2: MNHEY, SVGEGT. CDR3 in DNA: TGTGCCAGCAGTTACTCTCGACAGTCCCTCCCAACTGAAGCTTTCTTT. This codes for CASSYSRQSLPTEAFF.

The count of this clone is one. The chain employs TRBV2 and TRBJ1-2; D remains ambiguous. This CDR3 contains 11 residues. Between the trimmed V and J ends, which lost 5 bases and 8 bases, there was a span of 9 bases. Germline V gene lookup returns CDR1 SNHLY and CDR2 FYNNEI. This CDR3 is CASSPVKGYTF. CDR3 DNA sequence: TGTGCCAGCAGTCCAGTCAAAGGCTACACCTTC.

The chain has TRBV19 and TRBJ2-5; maybe TRBD1 (7 bases). Deletions cut 5 bases from V and 1 base from J, with 11 bases between. CDR1 and CDR2 from the germline V gene are LNHDA and SQIVND (reference sequence). CDR3 length equals 14 residues. This CDR3 is CASSPRDSQETQYF. The CDR3 region has the DNA TGTGCCAGTAGTCCGCGGGACAGCCAAGAGACCCAGTACTTC. The whole variable domain, filled in from reference TRBV19 and TRBJ2-5, reads DGGITQSPKYLFRKEGQNVTLSCEQNLNHDAMYWYRQDPGQGLRLIYYSQIVNDFQKGDIAEGYSVSREKKESFPLTVTSAQKNPTAFYLCASSPRDSQETQYFGPGTRLLVL.

The chain employs TRBV6-2 or TRBV6-3 and TRBJ2-2; 7 bases line up with TRBD1. The V and J ends lost 5 bases and 4 bases, in that order; junction bases with no gene match: 10. This CDR3 contains 16 residues. Germline CDR1 and CDR2: MNHEY and SVGEGT. CDR3 coding DNA: TGTGCCAGCAGTACAAACAGACAGGGCCCCACCGGGGAGCTGTTTTTT. As protein: CASSTNRQGPTGELFF.

The chain recombines TRBV19 with TRBJ2-1; a possible D gene is TRBD1 (5 bases). The CDR3 consists of 13 residues. Germline assignment: CDR1 LNHDA and CDR2 SQIVND (reference sequence). V shed 6 bases and J shed 7 bases, with 13 bases lying between them. The CDR3 reads CASRAGPINEQFF. Written as DNA, the CDR3 is TGTGCCAGTAGGGCAGGGCCCATAAATGAGCAGTTCTTC.

The rearrangement joins TRBV4-1 to TRBJ2-7; possibly TRBD2 for D (6 bases). The V end lost 1 base, the J end lost 2 bases, and 12 bases lay between the germline ends. Germline V lookup: CDR1 MGHRA, CDR2 YSYEKL. CDR3 size: 15 residues. The CDR3 DNA sequence: TGCGCCAGCAGCCAAGTGATGTCGGGGGCCTACGAGCAGTACTTC. Amino acid sequence: CASSQVMSGAYEQYF.